These T cell receptor beta chains were read from a single sample in a study of T cell responses to AZD1222 COVID-19 vaccine. Repertoires were generated with immunoSEQ multiplex PCR, while TCRdb's copy carries only in-frame clones and drops some. The table lists around 88,000 clones, roughly 90% of them singletons. The sample consisted of peripheral blood, taken on day 0 of AZD1222 vaccination. The origin of the receptors is an adult in good health. CDR3s include the opening cysteine and the closing phenylalanine or tryptophan. The D gene is left open where the match is weak. Some rows mark clone size as missing; the rest say once, few, many or name a class of expanded clone.

d_call,v_call,clone_size,j_call,cdr3_aa,cdr3_nt
.,TRBV18,.,TRBJ1-5,CASSLSKDQPQHF,TGTGCCAGCTCATTAAGTAAGGATCAGCCCCAGCATTTT
.,TRBV20-1,.,TRBJ2-7,CSGLKTYEQYF,TGCAGTGGCCTGAAGACCTACGAGCAGTACTTC
.,TRBV2,.,TRBJ2-1,CASTATRAPSSYNEQFF,TGTGCCAGCACTGCGACTAGAGCGCCGAGCTCCTACAATGAGCAGTTCTTC
.,TRBV29-1,once,TRBJ2-7,CSVVTSTTYEQYF,TGCAGCGTTGTTACTAGCACTACCTACGAGCAGTACTTC
.,TRBV9,.,TRBJ1-4,CASSQSGGANEKLFF,TGTGCCAGCAGTCAGAGTGGGGGGGCGAATGAAAAACTGTTTTTT
TRBD2,TRBV6-5,.,TRBJ2-1,CASSLDGGAYNEQFF,TGTGCCAGCAGCTTAGACGGGGGGGCTTACAATGAGCAGTTCTTC
.,TRBV28,.,TRBJ1-2,CASRGTLANYGYTF,TGTGCCAGCAGAGGGACTTTAGCTAACTATGGCTACACCTTC
TRBD2,TRBV12-5,.,TRBJ2-2,CASGFLLGLAGGKNTGELFF,TGTGCTAGTGGTTTCCTCCTGGGACTAGCGGGAGGAAAAAACACCGGGGAGCTGTTTTTT
TRBD2,TRBV5-4,.,TRBJ2-3,CASSWTSETDTQYF,TGTGCCAGCAGCTGGACTAGCGAAACAGATACGCAGTATTTT
.,TRBV6-4,.,TRBJ2-3,CASSDGDATDTQYF,TGTGCCAGCAGTGACGGAGACGCCACAGATACGCAGTATTTT
TRBD1,TRBV27,.,TRBJ2-7,CASTGQGSHEQYF,TGTGCCAGCACAGGACAGGGGTCCCACGAGCAGTACTTC
.,TRBV30,.,TRBJ2-1,CAWSGGGASSYNEQFF,TGTGCCTGGAGTGGTGGTGGGGCCAGCTCCTACAATGAGCAGTTCTTC
.,TRBV28,once,TRBJ1-6,CASNPGVNSPLHF,TGTGCCAGCAACCCCGGGGTCAATTCACCCCTCCACTTT
TRBD1,TRBV10-1,.,TRBJ2-3,CASSVGQDPDTQYF,TGCGCCAGCAGTGTGGGACAGGATCCAGATACGCAGTATTTT
TRBD2,TRBV28,.,TRBJ2-7,CASRSGRLHEQYF,TGTGCCAGCAGGAGCGGGAGGCTCCACGAGCAGTACTTC
TRBD1,TRBV7-8,.,TRBJ2-7,CASSSGTGHYEQYF,TGTGCCAGCAGCTCAGGGACAGGCCACTACGAGCAGTACTTC
TRBD1,TRBV7-9,.,TRBJ1-3,CASSRGTGEGNTIYF,TGTGCCAGCAGCCGCGGCACAGGGGAAGGAAACACCATATATTTT
.,TRBV5-1,.,TRBJ2-3,CASSLAQGPGDTQYF,TGCGCCAGCAGCTTGGCCCAGGGCCCTGGGGATACGCAGTATTTT
.,TRBV6-5,.,TRBJ1-1,CASSWAGKAEAFF,TGTGCCAGCAGTTGGGCCGGGAAAGCTGAAGCTTTCTTT
.,TRBV5-3,.,TRBJ1-5,CARSLAPLVTASNQPQHF,TGTGCCAGAAGCTTGGCCCCCTTGGTGACAGCTAGCAATCAGCCCCAGCATTTT
TRBD2,TRBV19,.,TRBJ2-1,CASSINSGRANYNEQFF,TGTGCCAGTAGTATCAATAGCGGGAGGGCAAACTACAATGAGCAGTTCTTC
.,TRBV28,once,TRBJ2-7,CASITSSGEQYF,TGTGCCAGCATTACTAGCTCCGGGGAGCAGTACTTC
TRBD1,TRBV19,few,TRBJ2-7,CASSIRGTGVYPRGNYEQYF,TGTGCCAGTAGTATCAGGGGGACAGGGGTCTACCCCCGAGGGAACTACGAGCAGTACTTC
.,TRBV6-2/TRBV6-3,.,TRBJ2-1,CASSYSIGFGGYDNEQFF,TGTGCCAGCAGTTACTCGATCGGATTCGGTGGGTATGACAATGAGCAGTTCTTC
TRBD2,TRBV7-9,.,TRBJ2-1,CASRRPPLAGNLTNEQFF,TGTGCCAGCAGAAGGCCCCCACTAGCGGGAAATCTTACCAATGAGCAGTTCTTC
.,TRBV5-1,once,TRBJ2-2,CASMKDRNPNTGELFF,TGCGCCAGCATGAAAGACAGGAACCCGAACACCGGGGAGCTGTTTTTT
.,TRBV11-2,.,TRBJ2-2,CASSFSGDTGELFF,TGTGCCAGCAGCTTTTCAGGGGACACCGGGGAGCTGTTTTTT
TRBD2,TRBV27,.,TRBJ2-1,CASSFGREGGNEQFF,TGTGCCAGCAGTTTTGGGCGGGAGGGTGGAAATGAGCAGTTCTTC
.,TRBV7-9,.,TRBJ2-6,CASSLGATPGANVLTF,TGTGCCAGCAGCTTAGGTGCCACCCCGGGGGCCAACGTCCTGACTTTC